This T cell receptor (beta chain) originates from a study of early T cells in non-severe SARS-CoV-2 infection. Study context: Sequenced material consisted of bulk RNA (from unsorted whole blood), and chains were unpaired.

The germline V gene has CDR1 SGHRS and CDR2 YFSETQ. The length of the CDR3 is 15 residues. V was trimmed by 1 base and J by 6 bases, leaving 14 bases between them. This clonotype has a handful of counts. No antigen is known for it. General observations from the study: There was a bias toward anti-spike CD8 responses in VDJdb matching, which missed private and CD4 specificities.

Unique molecular identifier tags were affixed to discrete cDNA molecules. TCRdb processed the 5' RACE reads anew with MiXCR; each CDR3 protein has one entry. The top ten clones hold about 5.9% of a sample with about 55,000 distinct CDR3 sequences, under 8.5% of them seen once. This sample comprised whole blood, obtained at baseline. The clonotype was recovered from an adult who was a healthcare worker with PCR-confirmed SARS-CoV-2 infection or an uninfected control (not recorded which). The V and J genes are TRBV5-1 and TRBJ2-4; TRBD1 is a possible D gene (5 bases). CDR3 sequence: CASSLLLGAPNIQYF. In nucleotides, the CDR3 is TGCGCCAGCAGCTTGCTTTTAGGGGCTCCAAACATTCAGTACTTC.